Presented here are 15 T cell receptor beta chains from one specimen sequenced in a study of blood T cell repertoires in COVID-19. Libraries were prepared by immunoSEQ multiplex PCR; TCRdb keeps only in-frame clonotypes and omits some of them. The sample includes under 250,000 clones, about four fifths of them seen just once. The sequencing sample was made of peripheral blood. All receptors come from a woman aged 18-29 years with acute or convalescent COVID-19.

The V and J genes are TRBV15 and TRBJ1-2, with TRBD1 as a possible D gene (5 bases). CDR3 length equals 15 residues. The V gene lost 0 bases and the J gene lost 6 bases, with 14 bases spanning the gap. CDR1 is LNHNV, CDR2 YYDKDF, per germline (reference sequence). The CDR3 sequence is CATSRDLWGGDGYTF. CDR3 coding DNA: TGTGCCACCAGCAGAGATCTCTGGGGGGGTGATGGCTACACCTTC. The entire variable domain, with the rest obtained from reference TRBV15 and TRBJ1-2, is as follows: DAMVIQNPRYQVTQFGKPVTLSCSQTLNHNVMYWYQQKSSQAPKLLFHYYDKDFNNEADTPDNFQSRRPNTSFCFLDIRSPGLGDTAMYLCATSRDLWGGDGYTFGSGTRLTVV.

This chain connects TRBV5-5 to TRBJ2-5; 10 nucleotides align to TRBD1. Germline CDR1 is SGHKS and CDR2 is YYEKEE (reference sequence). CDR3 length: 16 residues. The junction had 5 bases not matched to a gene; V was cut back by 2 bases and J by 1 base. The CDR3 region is CASSFGDRGAQETQYF. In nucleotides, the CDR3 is TGTGCCAGCAGCTTCGGGGACAGGGGCGCCCAAGAGACCCAGTACTTC.

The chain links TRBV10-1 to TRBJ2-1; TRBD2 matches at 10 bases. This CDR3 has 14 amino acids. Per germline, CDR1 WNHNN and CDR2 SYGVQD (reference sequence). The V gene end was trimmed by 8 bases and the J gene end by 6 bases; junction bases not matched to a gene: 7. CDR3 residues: CASSELAGFNEQFF. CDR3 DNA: TGCGCCAGCTCAGAACTAGCGGGATTCAATGAGCAGTTCTTC.

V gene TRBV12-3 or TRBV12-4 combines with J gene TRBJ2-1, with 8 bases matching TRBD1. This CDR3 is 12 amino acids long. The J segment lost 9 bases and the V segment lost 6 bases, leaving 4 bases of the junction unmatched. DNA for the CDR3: TGTGCCAGCAGAGGACAGGGAGGTGAGCAGTTCTTC. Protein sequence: CASRGQGGEQFF.

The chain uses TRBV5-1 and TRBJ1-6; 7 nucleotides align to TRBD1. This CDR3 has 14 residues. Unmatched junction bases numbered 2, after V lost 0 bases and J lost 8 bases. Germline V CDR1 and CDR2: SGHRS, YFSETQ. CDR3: CASSLDRGDSPLHF. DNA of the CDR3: TGCGCCAGCAGCTTGGACAGGGGTGATTCACCCCTCCACTTT. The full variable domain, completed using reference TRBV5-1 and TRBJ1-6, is KAGVTQTPRYLIKTRGQQVTLSCSPISGHRSVSWYQQTPGQGLQFLFEYFSETQRNKGNFPGRFSGRQFSNSRSEMNVSTLELGDSALYLCASSLDRGDSPLHFGNGTRLTVT.

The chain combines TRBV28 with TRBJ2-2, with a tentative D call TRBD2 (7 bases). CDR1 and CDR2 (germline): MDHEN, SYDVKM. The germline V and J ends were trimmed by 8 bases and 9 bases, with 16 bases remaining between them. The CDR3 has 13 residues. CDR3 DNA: TGTGCCAGCCATGGGGGCGGGAGCAGGGAGCTGTTTTTT. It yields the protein CASHGGGSRELFF.

For the CDR3, the DNA is TGTGCCACCGCACAGGGGCCCTACGAGCAGTACTTC. This translates into CATAQGPYEQYF. The chain couples TRBV5-4 to TRBJ2-7, with 7 bases lining up with TRBD1. The germline V gene encodes CDR1 SGHNT and CDR2 YYREEE (reference sequence). The V and J ends lost 9 bases and 2 bases, in that order; junction bases with no gene match: 5. The CDR3 runs to 12 residues.

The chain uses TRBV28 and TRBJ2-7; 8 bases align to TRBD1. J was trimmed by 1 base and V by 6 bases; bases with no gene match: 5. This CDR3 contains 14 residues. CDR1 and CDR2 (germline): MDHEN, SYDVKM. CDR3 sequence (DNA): TGTGCCAGCAGGAGGAGACAGGGGTCCTACGAGCAGTACTTC. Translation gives CASRRRQGSYEQYF.

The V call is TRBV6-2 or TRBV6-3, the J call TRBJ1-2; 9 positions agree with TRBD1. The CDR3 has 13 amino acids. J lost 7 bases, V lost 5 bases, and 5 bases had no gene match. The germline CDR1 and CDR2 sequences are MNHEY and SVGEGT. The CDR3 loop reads CASSKGQGFGYTF. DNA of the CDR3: TGTGCCAGCAGTAAAGGACAGGGGTTTGGCTACACCTTC.

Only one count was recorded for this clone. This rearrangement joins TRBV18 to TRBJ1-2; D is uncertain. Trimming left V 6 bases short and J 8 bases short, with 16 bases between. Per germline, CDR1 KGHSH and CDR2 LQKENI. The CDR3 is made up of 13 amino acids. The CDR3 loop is CASSDGVLMGYTF. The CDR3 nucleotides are TGTGCCAGCTCTGACGGGGTCCTCATGGGCTACACCTTC.

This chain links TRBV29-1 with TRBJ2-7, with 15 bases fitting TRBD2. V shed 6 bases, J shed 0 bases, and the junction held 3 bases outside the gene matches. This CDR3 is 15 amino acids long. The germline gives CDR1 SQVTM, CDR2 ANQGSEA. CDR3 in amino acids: CSVPGLAGGSYEQYF. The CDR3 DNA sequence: TGCAGCGTCCCGGGACTAGCGGGAGGCTCCTACGAGCAGTACTTC.

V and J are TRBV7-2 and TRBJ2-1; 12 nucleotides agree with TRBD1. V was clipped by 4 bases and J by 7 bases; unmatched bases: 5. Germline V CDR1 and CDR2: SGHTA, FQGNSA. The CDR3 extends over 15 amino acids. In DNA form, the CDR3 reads TGTGCCAGCAGCTGGTCGGGACAGGGGGCGAATGAGCAGTTCTTC. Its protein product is CASSWSGQGANEQFF.

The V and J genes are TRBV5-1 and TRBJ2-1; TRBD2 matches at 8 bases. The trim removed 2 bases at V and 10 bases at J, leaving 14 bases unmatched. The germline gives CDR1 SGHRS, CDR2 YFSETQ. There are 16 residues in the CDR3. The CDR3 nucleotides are TGCGCCAGCAGCTTCACACCCGGGACTAGTTTAGGGGAGCAGTTCTTC. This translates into CASSFTPGTSLGEQFF. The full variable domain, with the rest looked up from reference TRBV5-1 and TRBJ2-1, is KAGVTQTPRYLIKTRGQQVTLSCSPISGHRSVSWYQQTPGQGLQFLFEYFSETQRNKGNFPGRFSGRQFSNSRSEMNVSTLELGDSALYLCASSFTPGTSLGEQFFGPGTRLTVL.

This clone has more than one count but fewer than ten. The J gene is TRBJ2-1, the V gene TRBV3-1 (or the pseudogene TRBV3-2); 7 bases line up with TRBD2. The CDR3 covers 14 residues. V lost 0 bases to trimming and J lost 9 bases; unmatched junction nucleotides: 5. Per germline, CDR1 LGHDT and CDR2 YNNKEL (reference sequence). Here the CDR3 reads CASSQDGLVVEQFF. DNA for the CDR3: TGTGCCAGCAGCCAAGACGGACTAGTAGTTGAGCAGTTCTTC.

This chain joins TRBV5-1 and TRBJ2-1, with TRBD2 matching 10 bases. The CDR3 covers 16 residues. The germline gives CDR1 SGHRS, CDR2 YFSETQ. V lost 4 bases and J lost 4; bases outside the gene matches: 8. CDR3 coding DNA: TGCGCCAGCAGCCCCCGACTAGCGGGCTCTTACAATGAGCAGTTCTTC. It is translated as CASSPRLAGSYNEQFF.